This T cell receptor beta chain was profiled in a study of technical replicates of blood from several donors (dated by TCRdb to about 2017). The library was prepared using the immunoSEQ multiplex PCR assay. TCRdb re-hosts the immuneACCESS table, in-frame sequences only. Its copies lack some clones; in the studies checked, an unresolved V gene accounts for under half of them, and the cause for the rest is not known. The sample profile shows some 82,000 clones; 97% of them were found once. Clones ranked in the top ten supply 0.18% of the sample. This clone has just one count. It has no known antigen specificity. No base qualities exist here, and no much larger clone lies one base off it. The CDR3 sequence holds 15 residues, the cysteine and phenylalanine included. Solely the CDR3 DNA is kept, with 45 bases framed from the first base. Trimming accounts for 2 bases at V and 1 base at J, while the number of junction bases matched to no gene is 5. From a lookup of the germline V gene, CDR1 and CDR2 are SGHRS and YFSETQ.

The V and J segments used are TRBV5-1 and TRBJ2-5; 7 central bases correspond to TRBD1. The TCR sequence derives from a human donor in good health. Input material: T cells isolated from PBMCs. The CDR3 here reads CASSLSTGAQETQYF. The nucleotide sequence is TGCGCCAGCAGCTTATCAACAGGGGCCCAAGAGACCCAGTACTTC.